This T cell receptor (beta chain) was captured in a study of blood T cell repertoires in COVID-19. About the research overall: Sites in the United States, Italy and Spain provided acute and convalescent COVID-19 samples. PBMCs, B-cell-depleted T cells, or T cells were the source of the cDNA or gDNA that made up the material.

Sequencing was performed with immunoSEQ multiplex PCR; in TCRdb, only in-frame clones are kept and a portion is missing. This sample carries approximately 240,000 clones, approximately 83% of them seen once, and the ten largest clones take roughly 3%. The CDR3 is 16 amino acids. Deletions cut 6 bases from V and 4 bases from J, with 21 bases between. CDR1 and CDR2 (germline): LNHDA, SQIVND (reference sequence). V usage is TRBV19 and J usage is TRBJ1-2, with D tentatively TRBD1 (6 bases). Input material: peripheral blood. The clonotype was recovered from a woman aged 30 to 39 who had recovered from COVID-19. The CDR3 coding sequence is TGTGCCAGTAGACTGGCAGGGGCCACGGACTTCTATGGCTACACCTTC. It yields the protein CASRLAGATDFYGYTF.